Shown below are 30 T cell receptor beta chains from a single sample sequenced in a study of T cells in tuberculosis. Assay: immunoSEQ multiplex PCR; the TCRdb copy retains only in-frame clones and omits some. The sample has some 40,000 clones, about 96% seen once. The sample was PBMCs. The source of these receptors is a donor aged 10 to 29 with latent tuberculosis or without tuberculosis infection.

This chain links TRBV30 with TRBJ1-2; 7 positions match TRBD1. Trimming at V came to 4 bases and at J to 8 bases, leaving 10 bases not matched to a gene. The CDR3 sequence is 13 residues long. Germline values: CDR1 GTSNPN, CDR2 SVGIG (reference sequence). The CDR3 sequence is CAWTGGDLIGYTF. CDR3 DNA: TGTGCCTGGACAGGGGGTGATCTAATAGGCTACACCTTC. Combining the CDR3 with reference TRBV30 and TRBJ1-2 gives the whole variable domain SQTIHQWPATLVQPVGSPLSLECTVEGTSNPNLYWYRQAAGRGLQLLFYSVGIGQISSEVPQNLSASRPQDRQFILSSKKLLLSDSGFYLCAWTGGDLIGYTFGSGTRLTVV.

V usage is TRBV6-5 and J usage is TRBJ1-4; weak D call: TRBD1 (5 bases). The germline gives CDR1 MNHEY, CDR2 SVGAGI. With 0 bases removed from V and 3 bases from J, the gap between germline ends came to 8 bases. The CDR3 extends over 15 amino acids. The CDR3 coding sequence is TGTGCCAGCAGTTACTCGTGGACATCTAATGAAAAACTGTTTTTT. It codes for CASSYSWTSNEKLFF.

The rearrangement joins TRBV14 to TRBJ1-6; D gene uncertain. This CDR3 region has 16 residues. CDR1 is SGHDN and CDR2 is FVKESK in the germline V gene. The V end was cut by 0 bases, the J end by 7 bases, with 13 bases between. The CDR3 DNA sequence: TGTGCCAGCAGCCAAGATATTGGGCAGCACAATTCACCCCTCCACTTT. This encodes CASSQDIGQHNSPLHF.

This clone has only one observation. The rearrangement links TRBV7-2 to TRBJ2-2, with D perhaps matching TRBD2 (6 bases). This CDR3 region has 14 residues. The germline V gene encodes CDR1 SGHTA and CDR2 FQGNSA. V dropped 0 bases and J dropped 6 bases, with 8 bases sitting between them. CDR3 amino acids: CASSLAASAGELFF. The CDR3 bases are TGTGCCAGCAGCTTAGCGGCTAGCGCCGGGGAGCTGTTTTTT.

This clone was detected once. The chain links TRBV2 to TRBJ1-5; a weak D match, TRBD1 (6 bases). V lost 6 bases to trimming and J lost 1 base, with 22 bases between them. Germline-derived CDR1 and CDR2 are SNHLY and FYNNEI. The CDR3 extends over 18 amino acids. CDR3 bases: TGTGCCAGCAGAGGCGGGGGCTTTTTTGTTACCAGCAATCAGCCCCAGCATTTT. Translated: CASRGGGFFVTSNQPQHF.

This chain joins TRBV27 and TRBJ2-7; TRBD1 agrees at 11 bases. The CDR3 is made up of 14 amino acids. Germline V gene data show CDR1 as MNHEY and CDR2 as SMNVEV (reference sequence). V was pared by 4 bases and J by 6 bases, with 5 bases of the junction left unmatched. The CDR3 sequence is CASSSKGQGVEQYF. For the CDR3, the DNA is TGTGCCAGCAGTTCGAAGGGACAGGGGGTCGAGCAGTACTTC.

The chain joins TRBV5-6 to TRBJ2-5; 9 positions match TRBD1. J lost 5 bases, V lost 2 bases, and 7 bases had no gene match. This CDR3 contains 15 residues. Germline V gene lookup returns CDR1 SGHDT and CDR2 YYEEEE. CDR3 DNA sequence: TGTGCCAGCAGCTTCGGGACAGGGAGCCGGGAGACCCAGTACTTC. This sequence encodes CASSFGTGSRETQYF.

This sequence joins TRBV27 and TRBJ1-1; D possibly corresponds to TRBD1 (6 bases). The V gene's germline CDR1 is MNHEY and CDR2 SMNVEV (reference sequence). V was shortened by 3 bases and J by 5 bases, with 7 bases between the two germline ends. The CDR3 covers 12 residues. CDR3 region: CASSFRGTEAFF. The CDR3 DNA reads TGTGCCAGCAGTTTTAGGGGGACTGAAGCTTTCTTT.

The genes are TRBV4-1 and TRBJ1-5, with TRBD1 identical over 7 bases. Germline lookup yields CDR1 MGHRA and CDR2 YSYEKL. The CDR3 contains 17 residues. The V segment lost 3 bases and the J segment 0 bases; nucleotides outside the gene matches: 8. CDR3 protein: CASSQEARTGSNQPQHF. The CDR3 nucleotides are TGCGCCAGCAGCCAGGAAGCAAGGACAGGTAGCAATCAGCCCCAGCATTTT.

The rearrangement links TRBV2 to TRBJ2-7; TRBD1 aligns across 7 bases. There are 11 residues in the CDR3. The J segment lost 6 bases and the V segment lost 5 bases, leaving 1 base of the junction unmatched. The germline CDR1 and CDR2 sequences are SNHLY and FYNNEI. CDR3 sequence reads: CASSWTGEQYF. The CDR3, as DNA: TGTGCCAGCAGTTGGACAGGCGAGCAGTACTTC.

CDR3 protein: CASRDRGMYNSPLHF. The CDR3 nucleotides read TGTGCCAGTAGGGACAGGGGGATGTATAATTCACCCCTCCACTTT. The V gene is TRBV19, the J gene TRBJ1-6; the match to TRBD1 covers 10 bases. With V trimmed by 6 bases and J by 4 bases, 3 bases remained unmatched. The CDR3 covers 15 residues. Per germline, CDR1 LNHDA and CDR2 SQIVND (reference sequence).

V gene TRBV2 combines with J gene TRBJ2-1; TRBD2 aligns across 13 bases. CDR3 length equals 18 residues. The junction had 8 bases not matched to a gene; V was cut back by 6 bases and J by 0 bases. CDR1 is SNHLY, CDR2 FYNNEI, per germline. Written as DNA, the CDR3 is TGTGCCAGCAGCAGGACTAGCGGGGGCCTAAGCTCCTACAATGAGCAGTTCTTC. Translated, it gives CASSRTSGGLSSYNEQFF.

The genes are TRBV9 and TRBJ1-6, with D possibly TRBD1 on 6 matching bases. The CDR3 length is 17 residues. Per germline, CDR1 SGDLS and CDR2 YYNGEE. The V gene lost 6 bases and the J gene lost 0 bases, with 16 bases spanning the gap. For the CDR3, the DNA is TGTGCCAGCACCAGTCCGAGGGGGAGCTCCTATAATTCACCCCTCCACTTT. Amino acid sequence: CASTSPRGSSYNSPLHF.

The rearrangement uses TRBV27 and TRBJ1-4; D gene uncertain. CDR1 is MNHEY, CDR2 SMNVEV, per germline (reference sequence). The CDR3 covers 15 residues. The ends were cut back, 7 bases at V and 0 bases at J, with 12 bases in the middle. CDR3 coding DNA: TGTGCCAGCAAGCTTCTCTCTGCAACTAATGAAAAACTGTTTTTT. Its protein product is CASKLLSATNEKLFF.

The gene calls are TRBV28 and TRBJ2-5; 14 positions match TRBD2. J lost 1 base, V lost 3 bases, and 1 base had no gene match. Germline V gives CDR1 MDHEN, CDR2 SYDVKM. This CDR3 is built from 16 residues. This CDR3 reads CASSLGTSGGQETQYF. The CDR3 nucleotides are TGTGCCAGCAGTTTGGGGACTAGCGGGGGCCAAGAGACCCAGTACTTC.

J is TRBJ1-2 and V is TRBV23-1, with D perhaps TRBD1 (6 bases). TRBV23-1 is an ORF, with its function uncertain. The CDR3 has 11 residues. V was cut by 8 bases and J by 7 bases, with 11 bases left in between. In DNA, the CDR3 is TGCGCCAGCGGACACAGGGCTGGCTACACCTTC. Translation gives CASGHRAGYTF.

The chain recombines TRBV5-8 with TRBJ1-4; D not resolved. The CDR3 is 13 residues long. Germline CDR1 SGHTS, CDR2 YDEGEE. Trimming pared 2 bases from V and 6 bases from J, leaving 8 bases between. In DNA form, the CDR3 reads TGTGCCAGCAGCTTTTCTGGAGATGAAAAACTGTTTTTT. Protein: CASSFSGDEKLFF.

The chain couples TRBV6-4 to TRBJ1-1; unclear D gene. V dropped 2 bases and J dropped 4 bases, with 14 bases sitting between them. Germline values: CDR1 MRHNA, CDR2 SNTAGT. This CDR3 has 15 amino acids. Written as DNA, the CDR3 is TGTGCCAGCAGTGACGGTTTGGTTGGAGCCACTGAAGCTTTCTTT. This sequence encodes CASSDGLVGATEAFF.

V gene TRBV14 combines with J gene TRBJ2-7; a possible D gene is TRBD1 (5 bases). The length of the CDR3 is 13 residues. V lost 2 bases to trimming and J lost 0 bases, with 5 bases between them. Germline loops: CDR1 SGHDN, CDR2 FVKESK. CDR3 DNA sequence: TGTGCCAGCAGCCAACAGGGCTCCTACGAGCAGTACTTC. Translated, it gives CASSQQGSYEQYF.

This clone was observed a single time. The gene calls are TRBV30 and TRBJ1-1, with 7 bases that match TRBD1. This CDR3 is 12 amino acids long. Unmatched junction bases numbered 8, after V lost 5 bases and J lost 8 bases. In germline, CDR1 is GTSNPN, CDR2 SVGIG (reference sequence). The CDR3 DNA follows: TGTGCCTGGGGCACCGGGACAGTCGAAGCTTTCTTT. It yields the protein CAWGTGTVEAFF.

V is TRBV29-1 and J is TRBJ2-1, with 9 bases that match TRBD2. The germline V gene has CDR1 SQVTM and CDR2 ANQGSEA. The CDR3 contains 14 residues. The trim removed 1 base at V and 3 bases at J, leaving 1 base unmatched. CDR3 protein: CSVEVAGVYNEQFF. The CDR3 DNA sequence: TGCAGCGTTGAAGTAGCGGGGGTCTACAATGAGCAGTTCTTC.

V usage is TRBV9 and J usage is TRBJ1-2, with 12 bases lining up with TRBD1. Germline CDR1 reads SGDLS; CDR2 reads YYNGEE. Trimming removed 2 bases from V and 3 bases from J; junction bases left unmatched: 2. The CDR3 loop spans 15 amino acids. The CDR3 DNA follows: TGTGCCAGCAGCGTTGGGACAGGGGGCGACTATGGCTACACCTTC. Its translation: CASSVGTGGDYGYTF. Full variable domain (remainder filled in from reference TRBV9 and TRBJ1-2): DSGVTQTPKHLITATGQRVTLRCSPRSGDLSVYWYQQSLDQGLQFLIQYYNGEERAKGNILERFSAQQFPDLHSELNLSSLELGDSALYFCASSVGTGGDYGYTFGSGTRLTVV.

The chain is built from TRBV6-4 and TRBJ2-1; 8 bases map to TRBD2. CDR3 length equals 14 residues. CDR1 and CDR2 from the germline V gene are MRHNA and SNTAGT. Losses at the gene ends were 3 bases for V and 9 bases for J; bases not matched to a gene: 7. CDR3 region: CASSENGGAGEQFF. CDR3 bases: TGTGCCAGCAGTGAGAACGGGGGGGCAGGTGAGCAGTTCTTC.

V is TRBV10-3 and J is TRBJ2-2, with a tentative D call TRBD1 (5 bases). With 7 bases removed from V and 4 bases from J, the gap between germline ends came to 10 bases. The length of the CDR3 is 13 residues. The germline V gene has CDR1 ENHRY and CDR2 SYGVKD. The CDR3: CAIKGASTGELFF. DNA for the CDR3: TGTGCCATCAAAGGGGCGAGCACCGGGGAGCTGTTTTTT.

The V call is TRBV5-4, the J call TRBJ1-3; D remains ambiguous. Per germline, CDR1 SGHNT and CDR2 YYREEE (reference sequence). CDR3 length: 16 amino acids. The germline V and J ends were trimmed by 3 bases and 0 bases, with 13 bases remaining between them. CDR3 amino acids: CASSSAGAFSGNTIYF. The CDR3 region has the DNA TGTGCCAGCAGCTCGGCAGGCGCTTTCTCTGGAAACACCATATATTTT.

The CDR3 sequence: CASSHRDRSFYGYTF. DNA of the CDR3: TGTGCCAGCAGCCATAGGGACAGGAGCTTCTATGGCTACACCTTC. The chain uses TRBV7-8 and TRBJ1-2; 8 nucleotides align to TRBD1. The J segment lost 4 bases and the V segment lost 5 bases, leaving 9 bases of the junction unmatched. The germline CDR1 and CDR2 sequences are SGHVS and FQNEAQ. This CDR3 contains 15 residues.

The CDR3 spells CASSHRTGGSYEQYF. The CDR3 nucleotides read TGTGCCAGCAGCCACCGGACGGGGGGGAGCTACGAGCAGTACTTC. V and J are TRBV14 and TRBJ2-7, with TRBD2 matching 8 bases. Germline CDR1 is SGHDN and CDR2 is FVKESK. The CDR3 contains 15 residues. The V and J ends lost 3 bases and 3 bases, in that order; junction bases with no gene match: 7.

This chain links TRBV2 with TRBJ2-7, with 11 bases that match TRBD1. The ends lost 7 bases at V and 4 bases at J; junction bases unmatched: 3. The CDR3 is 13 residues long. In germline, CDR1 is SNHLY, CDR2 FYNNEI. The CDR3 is CASKGQGAYEQYF. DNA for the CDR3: TGTGCCAGCAAAGGACAGGGGGCTTACGAGCAGTACTTC. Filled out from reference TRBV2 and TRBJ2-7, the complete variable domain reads EPEVTQTPSHQVTQMGQEVILRCVPISNHLYFYWYRQILGQKVEFLVSFYNNEISEKSEIFDDQFSVERPDGSNFTLKIRSTKLEDSAMYFCASKGQGAYEQYFGPGTRLTVT.

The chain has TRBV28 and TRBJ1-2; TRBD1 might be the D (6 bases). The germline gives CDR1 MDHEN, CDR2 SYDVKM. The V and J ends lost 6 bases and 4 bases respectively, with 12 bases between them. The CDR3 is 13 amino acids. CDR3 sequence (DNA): TGTGCCAGCAGGACTCAGGGGCCCTATGGCTACACCTTC. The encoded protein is CASRTQGPYGYTF.

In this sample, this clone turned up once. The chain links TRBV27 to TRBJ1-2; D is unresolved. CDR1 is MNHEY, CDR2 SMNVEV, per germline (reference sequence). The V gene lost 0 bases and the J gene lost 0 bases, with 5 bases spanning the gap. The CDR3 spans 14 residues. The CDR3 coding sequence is TGTGCCAGCAGTTTATCGGCAACTAACTATGGCTACACCTTC. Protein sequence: CASSLSATNYGYTF.